A selection of T cell receptor beta chains follows, all from one sample in a study of response to subunit inactivated influenza vaccine. TCRdb re-analysed the RT-PCR reads in MiXCR, keeping a single row per CDR3 protein. Here the sample spans some 190,000 distinct CDR3 sequences, over 13% being singletons. Material: CD8+ T cells sorted from PBMCs, obtained less than 6 days after vaccination. The receptors were gathered from a man over 45 who received an inactivated influenza vaccine. The CDR3 runs from the conserved cysteine through the conserved F or W. A D gene is named only where the DNA matches it firmly. Rows may omit the clone size; those that give it use once, few, many or a size class.

TRBJ2-3,TRBV28,NA,NA,CASSSDRSTDTQYF,TGTGCCAGCAGTTCCGACAGAAGCACAGATACGCAGTATTTT
TRBJ2-3,TRBV6-1,TRBD2,NA,CASSPMFAGGTTDTQYF,TGTGCCAGCAGCCCCATGTTCGCGGGGGGGACCACAGATACGCAGTATTTT
TRBJ2-1,TRBV29-1,TRBD2,few,CSVGLAGDHEQFF,TGCAGCGTTGGGCTAGCGGGAGACCATGAGCAGTTCTTC
TRBJ2-7,TRBV4-1,NA,NA,CASSKSSTREQYF,TGCGCCAGCAGCAAATCGTCGACGCGGGAGCAGTACTTC
TRBJ1-6,TRBV27,NA,few,CASSLTGGVGISPLHF,TGTGCCAGCAGTTTAACAGGAGGGGTGGGAATTTCACCCCTCCACTTT
TRBJ2-7,TRBV5-1,NA,many,CASSEAGGSYEQYF,TGCGCCAGCTCGGAGGCCGGCGGATCCTACGAGCAGTACTTC
TRBJ2-7,TRBV29-1,TRBD1,NA,CSVSGTGLDEQYF,TGCAGCGTTTCCGGGACAGGGCTGGACGAGCAGTACTTC
TRBJ1-1,TRBV7-2,NA,few,CASRFGERVFF,TGTGCCAGCAGATTCGGGGAACGAGTTTTCTTT
TRBJ2-5,TRBV9,NA,NA,CASSVTGVQETQYF,TGTGCCAGCAGCGTGACAGGAGTCCAAGAGACCCAGTACTTC
TRBJ2-7,TRBV3-1,NA,NA,CASCQGWRGQDLYEQYF,TGTGCCTCCTGCCAAGGCTGGAGGGGGCAAGACCTCTACGAGCAGTACTTC
TRBJ2-1,TRBV13,NA,few,CASSFMGNNEQFF,TGTGCCAGCAGCTTCATGGGAAACAATGAGCAGTTCTTC
TRBJ2-3,TRBV7-2,NA,few,CASSLDKGTDTQYF,TGTGCCAGCAGCTTAGATAAGGGGACAGATACGCAGTATTTT
TRBJ2-2,TRBV7-6,NA,NA,CASSPARSITGELFF,TGTGCCAGCAGCCCCGCCCGGAGCATCACCGGGGAGCTGTTTTTT
TRBJ2-7,TRBV10-3,TRBD1,few,CAIRTFRDRGYEQYF,TGTGCCATCAGAACCTTCCGGGACAGGGGCTACGAGCAGTACTTC
TRBJ2-7,TRBV29-1,NA,many,CSVVDRAYEQYF,TGCAGCGTTGTTGACAGAGCCTACGAGCAGTACTTC
TRBJ2-5,TRBV7-9,NA,NA,CASSSALDQETQYF,TGTGCCAGCAGCTCCGCACTAGATCAAGAGACCCAGTACTTC
TRBJ2-3,TRBV29-1,NA,few,CSVDLRDSTDTQYF,TGCAGCGTTGACCTACGGGACAGCACAGATACGCAGTATTTT
TRBJ1-2,TRBV7-9,NA,few,CASSLTGPGGYTF,TGTGCCAGCAGCCTGACAGGCCCTGGGGGCTACACCTTC
TRBJ2-3,TRBV6-2/TRBV6-3,TRBD2,NA,CASSYSGIGTSGRADTQYF,TGTGCCAGCAGTTACTCGGGAATCGGGACTAGCGGGAGAGCAGATACGCAGTATTTT
TRBJ2-1,TRBV15,TRBD2,NA,CATSPSASGHNEQLF,TGTGCCACCAGCCCCTCAGCTAGCGGGCACAATGAGCAGCTCTTC
TRBJ2-7,TRBV27,TRBD2,few,CATSRDGTGGPGEQYF,TGTGCCACCTCCCGGGATGGGACGGGAGGGCCGGGCGAGCAGTACTTC
TRBJ2-1,TRBV11-2,NA,NA,CASSFQKGTSYNEQFF,TGTGCCAGCAGCTTCCAGAAGGGGACTTCCTACAATGAGCAGTTCTTC
TRBJ2-3,TRBV7-6,NA,NA,CASSLADWGRLADTQYF,TGTGCCAGCAGCTTAGCGGATTGGGGGCGCTTGGCAGATACGCAGTATTTT
TRBJ2-7,TRBV7-9,NA,NA,CASSFGVGQYF,TGTGCCAGCAGCTTCGGCGTTGGGCAGTACTTC
TRBJ2-5,TRBV7-9,NA,few,CASRTLAAEETQYF,TGTGCCAGCAGGACCCTCGCGGCGGAGGAGACCCAGTACTTC
TRBJ2-1,TRBV9,NA,NA,CASSGGAIYNEQFF,TGTGCCAGCAGCGGAGGGGCCATATACAATGAGCAGTTCTTC